This T cell receptor beta chain was observed in a study of T cell responses to AZD1222 COVID-19 vaccine. The CDR3 consists of 14 residues. V was shortened by 1 base and J by 2 bases, with 8 bases between the two germline ends. CDR1 LGHDT and CDR2 YNNKEL come from the germline V gene (reference sequence). This clone was seen a few times. Its antigen is unknown. Some clones are missing from TCRdb's copy, which holds only in-frame ones; the method was immunoSEQ multiplex PCR. The repertoire holds 100,000 to 150,000 clones, over 75% seen once, with roughly 8% in the top ten. Whole-study results and caveats: Spike was spanned by vaccine-associated CD4 TCRs, which were dominant at 160-218 and 743-854. In a largely white British group with more females than males, clonal diversity was possibly underestimated. Baseline seropositivity occurred in only 5 to 7 AZD1222 recipients. When two AZD1222 doses had been given, Spike-specific TCR breadth and depth rose.

This rearrangement joins TRBV3-1 (or the pseudogene TRBV3-2) to TRBJ1-1, with D uncertain. This specimen consisted of peripheral blood, obtained on day 0 of AZD1222 vaccination. This clonotype was sampled from an adult in good health. CDR3 DNA sequence: TGTGCCAGCAGCCAAGGTTCCAGAAACACTGAAGCTTTCTTT. Translated: CASSQGSRNTEAFF.